This T cell receptor beta chain was sequenced in a study of shared clonotypes between healthy human individuals. The CDR3 has 16 amino acids. V was pared by 5 bases and J by 7 bases, with 10 bases of the junction left unmatched. CDR1 is SGHTA, CDR2 FQGNSA, per germline. At deep level, the assay was performed. DNA at about 210 ng, approximately 30,000 T cell genomes, went into sorted-subset replicate PCRs. Sequenced by immunoSEQ multiplex PCR; TCRdb stores in-frame clones only, minus some. The sample lists approximately 1.1 million clones, around 78% occurring once. The gene calls are TRBV7-2 and TRBJ2-3; 12 positions agree with TRBD2. The sample consisted of memory CD4+ T cells from PBMCs. The subset is: CD45RA-negative fraction. The source is a man aged 18 to 35 in good health. Some clones in this sample may be carry-over from other donors' samples. The CDR3 protein is CASSTPLAGGPNTQYF. CDR3 in DNA: TGTGCCAGCAGCACCCCTCTAGCGGGAGGGCCAAATACGCAGTATTTT.